This T cell receptor beta chain was profiled in a study of blood T cells in healthy people across ages. Study observations and caveats: CMV infection status of these donors was not known. Diversity figures derived from one million T cells were judged to underestimate the true value.

Alongside a J-beta primer mix, a sample-barcoded 5' primer served in a second PCR lasting about 7 to 11 cycles. Sequencing yielded, for each sample, at least 3 million paired-end reads carrying CDR3. One entry per CDR3 protein, called by TCRdb with MiXCR from the 5' RACE reads. Of fewer than 2 million distinct CDR3 sequences detected, 35% to 50% appear once; the ten largest clones hold about 21%. The CDR3 runs to 15 residues. The V segment lost 2 bases and the J segment 4 bases; nucleotides outside the gene matches: 8. In germline, CDR1 is SEHNR, CDR2 FQNEAQ (reference sequence). This clonotype was observed many times. Its cognate antigen is unknown. Every sample had a minimum of 6.5 million PBMCs isolated.

The sample consisted of blood. The chain has TRBV7-9 and TRBJ2-7, with 7 bases lining up with TRBD2. This receptor was obtained from a human donor in good health. The CDR3 bases are TGTGCCAGCAGCTTATTGGGGGGGAGAGATTACGAGCAGTACTTC. Translating gives CASSLLGGRDYEQYF.